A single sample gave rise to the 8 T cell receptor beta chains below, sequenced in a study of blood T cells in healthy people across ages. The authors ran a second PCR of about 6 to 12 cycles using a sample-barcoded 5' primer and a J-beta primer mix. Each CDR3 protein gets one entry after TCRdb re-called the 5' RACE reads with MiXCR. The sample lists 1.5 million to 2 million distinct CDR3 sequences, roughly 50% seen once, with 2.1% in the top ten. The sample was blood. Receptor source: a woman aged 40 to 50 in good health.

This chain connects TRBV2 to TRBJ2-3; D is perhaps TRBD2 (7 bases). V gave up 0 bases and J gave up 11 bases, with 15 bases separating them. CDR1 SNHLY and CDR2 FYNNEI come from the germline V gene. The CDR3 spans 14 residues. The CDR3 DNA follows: TGTGCCAGCAGTGAAGCGCGTGACGGGGGGCAGCAGTATTTT. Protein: CASSEARDGGQQYF.

CDR3: CASRDIGDEQFF. Written as DNA, the CDR3 is TGCGCCAGCAGGGATATAGGGGATGAGCAGTTCTTC. This chain joins TRBV10-2 and TRBJ2-1; TRBD1 might be the D (5 bases). Trimming removed 6 bases from V and 8 bases from J, with 11 bases in between. The CDR3 length is 12 residues. Looked up from germline, CDR1 is WSHSY and CDR2 is SAAADI.

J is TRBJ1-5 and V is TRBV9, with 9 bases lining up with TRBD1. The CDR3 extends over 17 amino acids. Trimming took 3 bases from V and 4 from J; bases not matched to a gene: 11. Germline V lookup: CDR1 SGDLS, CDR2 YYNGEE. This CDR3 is CASSAPNRDRDNQPQHF. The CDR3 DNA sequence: TGTGCCAGCAGCGCCCCAAACCGGGACAGGGATAATCAGCCCCAGCATTTT. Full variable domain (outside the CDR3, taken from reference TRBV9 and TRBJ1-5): DSGVTQTPKHLITATGQRVTLRCSPRSGDLSVYWYQQSLDQGLQFLIQYYNGEERAKGNILERFSAQQFPDLHSELNLSSLELGDSALYFCASSAPNRDRDNQPQHFGDGTRLSIL.

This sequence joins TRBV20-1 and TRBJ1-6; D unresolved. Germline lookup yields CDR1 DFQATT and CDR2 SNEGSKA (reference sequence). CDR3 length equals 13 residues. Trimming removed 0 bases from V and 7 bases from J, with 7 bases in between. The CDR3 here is CSAREGPNSPLHF. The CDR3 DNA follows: TGCAGTGCTAGAGAAGGCCCCAATTCACCCCTCCACTTT.

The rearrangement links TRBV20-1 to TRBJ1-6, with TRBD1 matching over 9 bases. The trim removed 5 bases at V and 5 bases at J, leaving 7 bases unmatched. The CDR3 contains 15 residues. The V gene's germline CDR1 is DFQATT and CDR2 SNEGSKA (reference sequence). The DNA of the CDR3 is TGCAGTGCTGGACCGGGACAGGGCAATAATTCACCCCTCCACTTT. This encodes CSAGPGQGNNSPLHF.

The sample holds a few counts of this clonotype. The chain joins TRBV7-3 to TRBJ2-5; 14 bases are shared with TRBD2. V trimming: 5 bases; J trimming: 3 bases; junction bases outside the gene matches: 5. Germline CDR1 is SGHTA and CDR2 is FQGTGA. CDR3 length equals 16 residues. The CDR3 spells CASSTTSGGAEETQYF. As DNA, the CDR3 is TGTGCCAGCAGCACGACTAGCGGGGGGGCAGAAGAGACCCAGTACTTC.

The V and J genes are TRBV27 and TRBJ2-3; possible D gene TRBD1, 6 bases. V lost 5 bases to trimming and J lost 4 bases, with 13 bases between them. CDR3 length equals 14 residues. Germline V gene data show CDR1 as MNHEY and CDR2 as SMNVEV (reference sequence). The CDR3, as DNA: TGTGCCAGCAGTGGGGCAGGGGCGGCAGATACGCAGTATTTT. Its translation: CASSGAGAADTQYF.

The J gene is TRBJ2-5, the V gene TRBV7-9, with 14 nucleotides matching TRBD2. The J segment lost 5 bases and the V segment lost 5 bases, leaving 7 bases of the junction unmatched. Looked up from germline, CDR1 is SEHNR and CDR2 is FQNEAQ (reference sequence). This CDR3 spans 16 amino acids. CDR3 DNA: TGTGCCAGCAGCCCGGGACTAGCGGGGGATGGTGAGACCCAGTACTTC. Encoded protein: CASSPGLAGDGETQYF.